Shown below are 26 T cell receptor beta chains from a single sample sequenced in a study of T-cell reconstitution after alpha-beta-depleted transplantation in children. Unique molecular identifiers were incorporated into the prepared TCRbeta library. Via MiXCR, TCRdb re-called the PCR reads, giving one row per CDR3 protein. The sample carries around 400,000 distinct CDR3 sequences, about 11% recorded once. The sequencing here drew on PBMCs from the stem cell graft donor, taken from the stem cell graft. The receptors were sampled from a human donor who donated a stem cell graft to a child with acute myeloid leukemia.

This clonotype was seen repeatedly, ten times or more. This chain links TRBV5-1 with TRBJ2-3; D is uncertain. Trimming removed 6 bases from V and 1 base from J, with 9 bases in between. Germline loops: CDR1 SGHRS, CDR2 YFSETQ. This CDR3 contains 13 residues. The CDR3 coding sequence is TGCGCCAGCATTGCTGGAGGCACAGATACGCAGTATTTT. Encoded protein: CASIAGGTDTQYF.

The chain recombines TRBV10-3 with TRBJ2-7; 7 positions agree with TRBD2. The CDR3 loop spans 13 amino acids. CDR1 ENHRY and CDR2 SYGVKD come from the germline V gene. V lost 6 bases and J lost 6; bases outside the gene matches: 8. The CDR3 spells CAIRPHSSGEQYF. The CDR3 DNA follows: TGTGCCATCAGGCCCCATTCTAGCGGCGAGCAGTACTTC.

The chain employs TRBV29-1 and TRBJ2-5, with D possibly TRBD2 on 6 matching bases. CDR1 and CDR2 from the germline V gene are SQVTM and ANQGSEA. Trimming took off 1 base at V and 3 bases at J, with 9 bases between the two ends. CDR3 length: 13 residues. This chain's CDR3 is CSVEGPGEETQYF. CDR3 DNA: TGCAGCGTTGAAGGTCCGGGGGAAGAGACCCAGTACTTC.

The CDR3: CSAVGDARQETQYF. CDR3 nucleotides: TGCAGTGCTGTGGGGGACGCCAGACAAGAGACCCAGTACTTC. The J gene is TRBJ2-5, the V gene TRBV20-1; the D call may be TRBD1 or TRBD2 (5 bases each). CDR3 length: 14 residues. V was cut by 5 bases and J by 2 bases, with 15 bases left in between. Per germline, CDR1 DFQATT and CDR2 SNEGSKA (reference sequence).

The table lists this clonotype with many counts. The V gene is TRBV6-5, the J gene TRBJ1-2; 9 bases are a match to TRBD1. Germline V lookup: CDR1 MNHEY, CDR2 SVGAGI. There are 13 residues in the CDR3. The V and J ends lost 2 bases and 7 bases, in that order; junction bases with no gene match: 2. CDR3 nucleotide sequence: TGTGCCAGCAGTTACCGACAGGGGGGTGGCTACACCTTC. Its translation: CASSYRQGGGYTF.

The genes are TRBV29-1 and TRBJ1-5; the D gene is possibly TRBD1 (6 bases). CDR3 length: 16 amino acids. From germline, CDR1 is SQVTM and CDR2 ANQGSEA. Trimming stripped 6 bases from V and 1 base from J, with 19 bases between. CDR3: CSVPTGTRNSNQPQHF. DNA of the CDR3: TGCAGCGTCCCGACCGGGACACGGAACAGCAATCAGCCCCAGCATTTT.

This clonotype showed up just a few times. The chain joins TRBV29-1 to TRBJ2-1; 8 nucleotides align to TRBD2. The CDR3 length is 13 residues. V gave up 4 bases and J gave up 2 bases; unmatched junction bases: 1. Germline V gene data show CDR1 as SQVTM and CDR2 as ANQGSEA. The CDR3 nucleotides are TGCAGCGTTGTGACTAGCGCCTACAATGAGCAGTTCTTC. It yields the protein CSVVTSAYNEQFF.

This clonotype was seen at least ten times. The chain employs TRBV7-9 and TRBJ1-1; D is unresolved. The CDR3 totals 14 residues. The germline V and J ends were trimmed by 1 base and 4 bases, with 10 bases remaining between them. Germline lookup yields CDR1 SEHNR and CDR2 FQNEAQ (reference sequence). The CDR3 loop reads CASSLVVPSTEAFF. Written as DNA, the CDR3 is TGTGCCAGCAGCTTAGTGGTTCCTTCCACTGAAGCTTTCTTT.

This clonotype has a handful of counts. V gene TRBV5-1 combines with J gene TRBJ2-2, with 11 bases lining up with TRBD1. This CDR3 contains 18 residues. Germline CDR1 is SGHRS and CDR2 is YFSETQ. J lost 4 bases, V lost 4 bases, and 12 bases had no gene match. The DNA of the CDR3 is TGCGCCAGCAGCACGGGGACAGGGGGTGCCTGGGTCACCGGGGAGCTGTTTTTT. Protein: CASSTGTGGAWVTGELFF. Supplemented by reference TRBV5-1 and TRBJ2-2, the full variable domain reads KAGVTQTPRYLIKTRGQQVTLSCSPISGHRSVSWYQQTPGQGLQFLFEYFSETQRNKGNFPGRFSGRQFSNSRSEMNVSTLELGDSALYLCASSTGTGGAWVTGELFFGEGSRLTVL.

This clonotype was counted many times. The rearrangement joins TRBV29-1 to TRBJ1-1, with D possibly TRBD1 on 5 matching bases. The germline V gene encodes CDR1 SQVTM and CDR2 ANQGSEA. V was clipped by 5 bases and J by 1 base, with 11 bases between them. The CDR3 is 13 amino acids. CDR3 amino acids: CSVRGGTNTEAFF. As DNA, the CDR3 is TGCAGCGTTAGGGGAGGGACGAACACTGAAGCTTTCTTT.

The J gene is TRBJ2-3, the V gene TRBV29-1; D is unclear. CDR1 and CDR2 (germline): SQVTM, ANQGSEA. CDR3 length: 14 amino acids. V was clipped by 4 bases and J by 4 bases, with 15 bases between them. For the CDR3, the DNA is TGCAGCGTTGGCCCCAGACTCAAACCAGATACGCAGTATTTT. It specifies CSVGPRLKPDTQYF.

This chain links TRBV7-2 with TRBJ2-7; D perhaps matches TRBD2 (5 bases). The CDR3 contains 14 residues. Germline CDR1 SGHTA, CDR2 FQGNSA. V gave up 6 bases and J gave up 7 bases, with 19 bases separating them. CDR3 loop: CASSSLLGMQEQYF. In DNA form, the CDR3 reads TGTGCCAGCAGTTCTTTACTAGGGATGCAGGAGCAGTACTTC. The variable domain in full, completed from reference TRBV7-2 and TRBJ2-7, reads GAGVSQSPSNKVTEKGKDVELRCDPISGHTALYWYRQSLGQGLEFLIYFQGNSAPDKSGLPSDRFSAERTGGSVSTLTIQRTQQEDSAVYLCASSSLLGMQEQYFGPGTRLTVT.

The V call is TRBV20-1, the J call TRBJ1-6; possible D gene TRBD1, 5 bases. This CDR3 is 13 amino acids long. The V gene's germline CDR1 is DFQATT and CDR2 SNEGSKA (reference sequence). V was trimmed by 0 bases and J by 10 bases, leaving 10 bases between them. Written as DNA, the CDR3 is TGCAGTGCTAGAGACAGTAAGGGGTCACCCCTCCACTTT. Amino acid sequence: CSARDSKGSPLHF.

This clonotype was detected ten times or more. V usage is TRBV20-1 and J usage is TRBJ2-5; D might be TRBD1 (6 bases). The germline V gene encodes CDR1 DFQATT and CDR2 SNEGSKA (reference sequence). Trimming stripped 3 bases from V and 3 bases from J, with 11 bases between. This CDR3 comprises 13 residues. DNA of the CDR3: TGCAGTGCTAGGGACAGTCCCAAAGAGACCCAGTACTTC. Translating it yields CSARDSPKETQYF.

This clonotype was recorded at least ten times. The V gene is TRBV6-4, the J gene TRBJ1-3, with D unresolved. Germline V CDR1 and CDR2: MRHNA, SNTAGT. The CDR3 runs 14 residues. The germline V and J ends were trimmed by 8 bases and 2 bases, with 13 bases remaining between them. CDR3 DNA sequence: TGTGCCAGCGCCGCAGCGGTAACTGGAAACACCATATATTTT. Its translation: CASAAAVTGNTIYF.

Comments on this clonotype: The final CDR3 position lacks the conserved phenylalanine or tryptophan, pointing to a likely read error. CDR3 coding DNA: TGTGCCAGCGAAGTGGGACTAGCGGGAGGGTCCTACGAGCAGTACTCC. Its translation is CASEVGLAGGSYEQYS. V usage is TRBV2 and J usage is TRBJ2-7, with TRBD2 identical over 16 bases. The CDR3 covers 16 residues. The germline gives CDR1 SNHLY, CDR2 FYNNEI. Trimming removed 8 bases from V and 1 base from J; junction bases left unmatched: 5.

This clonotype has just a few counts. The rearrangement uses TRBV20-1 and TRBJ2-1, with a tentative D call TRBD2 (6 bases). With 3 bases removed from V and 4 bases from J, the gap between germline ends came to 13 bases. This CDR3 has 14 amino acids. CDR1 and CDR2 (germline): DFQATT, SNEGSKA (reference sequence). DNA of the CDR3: TGCAGTGCTAGTAGCGGTCTGGAATACAATGAGCAGTTCTTC. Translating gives CSASSGLEYNEQFF.

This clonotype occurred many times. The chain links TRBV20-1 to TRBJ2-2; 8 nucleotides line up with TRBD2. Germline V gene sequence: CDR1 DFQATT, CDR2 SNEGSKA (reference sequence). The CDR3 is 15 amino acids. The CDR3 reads CSTHLAGQDTGELFF. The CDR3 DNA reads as TGCAGCACTCACTTAGCGGGGCAGGACACCGGGGAGCTGTTTTTT.

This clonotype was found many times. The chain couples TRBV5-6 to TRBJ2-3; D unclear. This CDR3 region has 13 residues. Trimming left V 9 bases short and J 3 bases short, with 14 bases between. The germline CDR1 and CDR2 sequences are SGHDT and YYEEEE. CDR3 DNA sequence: TGTGCCACCTCCCTTAGTAGGACAGATACGCAGTATTTT. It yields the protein CATSLSRTDTQYF.

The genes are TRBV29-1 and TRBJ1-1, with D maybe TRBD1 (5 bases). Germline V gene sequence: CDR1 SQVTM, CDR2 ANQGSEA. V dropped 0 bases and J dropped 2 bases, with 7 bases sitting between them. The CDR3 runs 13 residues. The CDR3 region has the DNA TGCAGCGTTGAAGACAGGGAAAACACTGAAGCTTTCTTT. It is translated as CSVEDRENTEAFF.

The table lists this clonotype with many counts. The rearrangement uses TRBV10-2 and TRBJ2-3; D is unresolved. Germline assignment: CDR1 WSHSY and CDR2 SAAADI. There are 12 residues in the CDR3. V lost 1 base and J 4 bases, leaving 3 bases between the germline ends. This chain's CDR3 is CASSEFADTQYF. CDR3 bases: TGCGCCAGCAGTGAGTTTGCAGATACGCAGTATTTT.

The DNA for the CDR3 is TGCAGTGCTAGATTGGCGGGACCATACAATGAGCAGTTCTTC. It is translated as CSARLAGPYNEQFF. J is TRBJ2-1 and V is TRBV20-1; maybe TRBD2 (6 bases). CDR3 length: 14 residues. CDR1 DFQATT and CDR2 SNEGSKA come from the germline V gene (reference sequence). V shed 2 bases and J shed 4 bases, with 12 bases lying between them.

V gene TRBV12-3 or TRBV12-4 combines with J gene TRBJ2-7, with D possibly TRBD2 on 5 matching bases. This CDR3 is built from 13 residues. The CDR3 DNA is TGTGCCAGCAGTCTAGCACCGGGCTACGAGCAGTACGTC. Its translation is CASSLAPGYEQYV.

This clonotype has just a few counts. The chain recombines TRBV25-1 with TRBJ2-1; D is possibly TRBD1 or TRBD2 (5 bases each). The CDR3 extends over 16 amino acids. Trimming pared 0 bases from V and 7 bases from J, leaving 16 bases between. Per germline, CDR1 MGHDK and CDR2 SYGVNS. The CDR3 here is CASSEYSGQKGNEQFF. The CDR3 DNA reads TGTGCCAGCAGTGAATATTCGGGGCAGAAGGGGAATGAGCAGTTCTTC.

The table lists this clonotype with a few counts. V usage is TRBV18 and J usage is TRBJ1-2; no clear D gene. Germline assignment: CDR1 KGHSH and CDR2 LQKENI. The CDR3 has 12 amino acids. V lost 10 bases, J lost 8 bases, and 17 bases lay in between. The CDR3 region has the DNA TGTGCCACCTCCCCCTGGGATCGCGGCTACACCTTC. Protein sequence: CATSPWDRGYTF.

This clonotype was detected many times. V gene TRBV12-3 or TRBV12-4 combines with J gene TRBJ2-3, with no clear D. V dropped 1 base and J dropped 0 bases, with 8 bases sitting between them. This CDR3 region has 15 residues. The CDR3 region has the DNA TGTGCCAGCAGTTTAGGGACGATTAGCACAGATACGCAGTATTTT. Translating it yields CASSLGTISTDTQYF.